Below are 7 T cell receptor beta chains sequenced from a single sample in a study of cytomegalovirus exposure and HLA in healthy donors. PCR employed 60 Vbeta and 13 Jbeta primers. Only in-frame clones appear in the TCRdb table, and some are missing; sequencing was by immunoSEQ multiplex PCR. Of around 120,000 clones listed, approximately 70% are singletons. The sample consisted of PBMCs. The origin of the receptors is a woman aged 40 to 50 in good health and CMV-seropositive.

This chain uses TRBV7-2 with TRBJ2-2; 9 positions agree with TRBD2. Per germline, CDR1 SGHTA and CDR2 FQGNSA. The V segment lost 3 bases and the J segment 5 bases; nucleotides outside the gene matches: 10. There are 17 residues in the CDR3. The CDR3 region has the DNA TGTGCCAGCAGCTTCACGCCGGGACTAGCTGGGACCGGGGAGCTGTTTTTT. This encodes CASSFTPGLAGTGELFF.

The chain employs TRBV4-1 and TRBJ1-3; D unresolved. CDR3 size: 18 residues. Germline CDR1 MGHRA, CDR2 YSYEKL. The V gene lost 1 base and the J gene lost 4 bases, with 20 bases spanning the gap. Here the CDR3 reads CASSQVRSGNWLGNTIYF. The CDR3 DNA reads TGCGCCAGCAGCCAAGTTAGATCCGGGAACTGGCTGGGAAACACCATATATTTT.

The rearrangement joins TRBV27 to TRBJ1-4; no reliable D call. V lost 8 bases and J lost 7, with 20 bases in between. In germline, CDR1 is MNHEY, CDR2 SMNVEV (reference sequence). CDR3 length: 15 residues. CDR3 amino acids: CASQDPAAEGEKLFF. In DNA form, the CDR3 reads TGTGCCAGCCAAGACCCCGCAGCCGAGGGTGAAAAACTGTTTTTT.

This clone has a handful of counts. V is TRBV5-4 and J is TRBJ2-7; 8 positions match TRBD1. The germline V gene has CDR1 SGHNT and CDR2 YYREEE (reference sequence). The junction had 6 bases not matched to a gene; V was cut back by 4 bases and J by 3 bases. The CDR3 covers 14 residues. The CDR3 here is CASSLGQGIYEQYF. Written as DNA, the CDR3 is TGTGCCAGCAGCCTCGGACAGGGTATCTACGAGCAGTACTTC.

There are a few counts of this clone. The chain couples TRBV15 to TRBJ1-2, with 7 nucleotides matching TRBD1. CDR1 is LNHNV and CDR2 is YYDKDF in the germline V gene (reference sequence). This CDR3 has 18 amino acids. V dropped 4 bases and J dropped 5; count of bases not matched to a gene: 19. CDR3 sequence (DNA): TGTGCCACCAGCAAAAATACCGGGGACAGCCGTCGTTCTTATGGCTACACCTTC. Translated, it gives CATSKNTGDSRRSYGYTF.

This chain joins TRBV5-1 and TRBJ2-7; 7 positions agree with TRBD1. J gave up 3 bases and V 4 bases, and 13 bases lay outside the gene matches. The CDR3 runs 16 residues. Germline CDR1 SGHRS, CDR2 YFSETQ. The CDR3 DNA reads TGCGCCAGCAGCCTCTTCACCGGGACAGTTAACTACGAGCAGTACTTC. As protein: CASSLFTGTVNYEQYF.

The chain combines TRBV6-4 with TRBJ2-1; weak D call: TRBD2 (5 bases). Germline CDR1 MRHNA, CDR2 SNTAGT. The CDR3 runs to 13 residues. The germline V and J ends were trimmed by 6 bases and 9 bases, with 15 bases remaining between them. For the CDR3, the DNA is TGTGCCAGCAGCGAACAGCGGAGTGCTGAGCAGTTCTTC. It specifies CASSEQRSAEQFF.